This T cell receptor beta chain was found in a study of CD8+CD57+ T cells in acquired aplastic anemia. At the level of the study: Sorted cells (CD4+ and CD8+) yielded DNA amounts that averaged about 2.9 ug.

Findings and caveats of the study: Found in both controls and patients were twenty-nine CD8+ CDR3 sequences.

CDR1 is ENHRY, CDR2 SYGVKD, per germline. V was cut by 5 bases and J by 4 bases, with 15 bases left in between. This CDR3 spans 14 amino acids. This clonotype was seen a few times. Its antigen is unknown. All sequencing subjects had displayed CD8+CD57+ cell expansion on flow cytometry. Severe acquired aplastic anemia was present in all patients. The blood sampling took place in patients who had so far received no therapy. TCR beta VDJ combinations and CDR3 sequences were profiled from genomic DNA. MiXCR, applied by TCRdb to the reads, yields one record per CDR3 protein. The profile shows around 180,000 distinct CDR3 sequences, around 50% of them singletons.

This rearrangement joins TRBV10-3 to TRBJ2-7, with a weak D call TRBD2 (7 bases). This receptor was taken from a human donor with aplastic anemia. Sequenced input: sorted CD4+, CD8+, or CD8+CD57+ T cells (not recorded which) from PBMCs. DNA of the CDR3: TGTGCCATCAGTTCTAGCGGAGGGGGTTACGAGCAGTACTTC. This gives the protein CAISSSGGGYEQYF.